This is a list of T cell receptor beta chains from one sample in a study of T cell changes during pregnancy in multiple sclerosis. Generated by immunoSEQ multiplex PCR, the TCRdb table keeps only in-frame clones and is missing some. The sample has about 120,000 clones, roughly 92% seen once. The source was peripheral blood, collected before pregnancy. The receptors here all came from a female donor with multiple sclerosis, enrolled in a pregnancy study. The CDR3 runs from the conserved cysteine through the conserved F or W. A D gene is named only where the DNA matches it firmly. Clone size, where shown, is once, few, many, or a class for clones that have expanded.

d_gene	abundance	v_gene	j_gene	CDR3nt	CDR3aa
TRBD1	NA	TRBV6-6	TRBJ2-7	TGTGCCACCAGACAGGGCGTTTACGAGCAGTACTTC	CATRQGVYEQYF
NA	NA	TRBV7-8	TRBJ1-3	TGTGCCAGCAGCTCGACAGGACGGGGAAACACCATATATTTT	CASSSTGRGNTIYF
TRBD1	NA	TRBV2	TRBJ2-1	TGTGCCAGCAGTGTGGGACAGGGATCCTACAATGAGCAGTTCTTC	CASSVGQGSYNEQFF
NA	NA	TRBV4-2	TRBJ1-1	TGTGCCAGCAGCCAAGATCGGGGGGGCAGGCCAACTTTCTTT	CASSQDRGGRPTFF
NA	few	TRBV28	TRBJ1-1	TGTGCCAGCAGTCCCTCAGTTCGGGGGAACACTGAAGCTTTCTTT	CASSPSVRGNTEAFF
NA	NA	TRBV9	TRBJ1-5	TGTGCCAGCAGCGTAGACGGGGTTGACAATCAGCCCCAGCATTTT	CASSVDGVDNQPQHF
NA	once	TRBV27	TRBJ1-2	TGTGCCAGCAGTTTATCAGGCCGGGTCTATGGCTACACCTTC	CASSLSGRVYGYTF
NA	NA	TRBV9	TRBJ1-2	TGTGCCAGCAGCGGACTCTCCGGCTACACCTTC	CASSGLSGYTF
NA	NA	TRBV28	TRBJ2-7	TGTGCCAGCAGTTTCGGCTACGAGCAGTACTTC	CASSFGYEQYF
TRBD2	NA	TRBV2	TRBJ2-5	TGTGCCAGCAGCGGGGGACTAGCGGGAGGGCGGGAGACCCAGTACTTC	CASSGGLAGGRETQYF
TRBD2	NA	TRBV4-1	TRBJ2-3	TGCGCCAGCAGCCAACGGGATCTAGCGGGGGGGCCTGGAGATACGCAGTATTTT	CASSQRDLAGGPGDTQYF
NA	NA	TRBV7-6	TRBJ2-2	TGTGCCAGCAGCTTACGCGGGGAGTCCGGGGAGCTGTTTTTT	CASSLRGESGELFF